The clone carrying this T cell receptor beta chain was observed a few times. This sample is part of a study of glioma-infiltrating T cells. The CDR3 consists of 11 residues. Germline V gene sequence: CDR1 SGHAT, CDR2 FQNNGV. V lost 5 bases and J 10 bases, leaving 9 bases between the germline ends. Amplification of TCR alpha and beta CDR3 regions from RNA used iRepertoire nested multiplex PCR. TCRdb ran MiXCR on the multiplex PCR reads and lists one entry per CDR3 protein. This sample has around 100,000 distinct CDR3 sequences, with around 31% found just once. The rearrangement links TRBV11-2 to TRBJ2-4, with D perhaps TRBD1 (5 bases). The clonotype originates from a human donor with low-grade glioma or glioblastoma, undergoing nonglioma brain surgery, or in good health (not recorded which). Sequenced sample: glioma tissue, nonneoplastic brain tissue, or PBMCs (not recorded which). The CDR3 here is CASSPGPIQYF. Here the CDR3 DNA reads TGTGCCAGCAGCCCAGGGCCGATTCAGTACTTC.